Listed here are 25 T cell receptor beta chains from one sample, sequenced in a study of T cells in Graves' hyperthyroidism and ophthalmopathy. TCR beta CDR3 sequences were amplified from RNA transcripts. The TCR CDR3 was amplified in a first-round RT-PCR using the HTBI primer set. TCRdb reanalysed the multiplex PCR reads using MiXCR and keeps one entry per CDR3 protein. The data show hundreds of thousands of distinct CDR3 sequences, 11% to 15% seen once. Input material: blood. The receptors here all came from a woman between 18 and 30 years old with Graves' hyperthyroidism.

This clonotype has a count of ten or more. The gene calls are TRBV20-1 and TRBJ2-5; 10 bases line up with TRBD2. The J segment lost 3 bases and the V segment lost 3 bases, leaving 7 bases of the junction unmatched. The CDR3 sequence is 15 residues long. Germline V lookup: CDR1 DFQATT, CDR2 SNEGSKA (reference sequence). The CDR3 DNA follows: TGCAGTGCTAGTTCTAGCGGGAGATCGGAAGAGACCCAGTACTTC. Amino acid sequence: CSASSSGRSEETQYF.

The chain joins TRBV12-3 or TRBV12-4 to TRBJ1-1, with D unclear. The length of the CDR3 is 12 residues. Trimming stripped 3 bases from V and 3 bases from J, with 5 bases between. Here the CDR3 DNA reads TGTGCCAGCAGTTTTTATCACACTGAAGCTTTCTTT. Amino acid sequence: CASSFYHTEAFF.

This clonotype has at least ten counts. The V gene is TRBV20-1, the J gene TRBJ2-3; D is undetermined. V lost 2 bases, J lost 3 bases, and 18 bases lay in between. This CDR3 spans 16 amino acids. The germline V gene encodes CDR1 DFQATT and CDR2 SNEGSKA (reference sequence). The CDR3 DNA follows: TGCAGTGCTAGACCAACCGGGCGTATAGGGACAGATACGCAGTATTTT. As protein: CSARPTGRIGTDTQYF.

This clonotype was detected only a few times. The gene calls are TRBV2 and TRBJ1-2; a possible D gene is TRBD1 (5 bases). The V end was cut by 4 bases, the J end by 10 bases, with 16 bases between. The CDR3 loop spans 13 amino acids. Germline V gene lookup returns CDR1 SNHLY and CDR2 FYNNEI. The CDR3 loop reads CASSVGPALLYTF. CDR3 bases: TGTGCCAGCAGTGTGGGACCTGCCCTTCTCTACACCTTC.

This clonotype was recorded many times. The chain couples TRBV28 to TRBJ2-7, with D unresolved. V shed 5 bases and J shed 5 bases, with 13 bases lying between them. Germline values: CDR1 MDHEN, CDR2 SYDVKM. The CDR3 is 13 residues long. The CDR3 sequence is CASSNPTEDEQYF. The CDR3 DNA follows: TGTGCCAGCAGTAACCCGACGGAAGACGAGCAGTACTTC.

This clonotype was observed many times. V and J are TRBV20-1 and TRBJ2-1, with 10 bases identical to TRBD2. Germline V gene sequence: CDR1 DFQATT, CDR2 SNEGSKA (reference sequence). V lost 2 bases, J lost 2 bases, and 3 bases stayed unmatched. This CDR3 spans 15 amino acids. The CDR3 DNA reads TGCAGTGCTAGAAAACTAGCGGGACCCTACAATGAGCAGTTCTTC. Translated, it gives CSARKLAGPYNEQFF.

This clonotype was seen repeatedly, ten times or more. The CDR3 here is CASSLARNRDTDTQYF. The CDR3 nucleotides are TGTGCCAGCAGCTTAGCGCGGAACAGGGACACAGATACGCAGTATTTT. The chain recombines TRBV7-2 with TRBJ2-3, with D possibly being TRBD1 (6 bases). Germline CDR1 reads SGHTA; CDR2 reads FQGNSA. V lost 0 bases and J 2 bases, leaving 12 bases between the germline ends. This CDR3 is 16 amino acids long.

This chain connects TRBV18 to TRBJ2-2, with D perhaps being TRBD1 or TRBD2 (5 bases each). Germline-derived CDR1 and CDR2 are KGHSH and LQKENI. V lost 3 bases to trimming and J lost 3 bases, with 8 bases between them. The CDR3 extends over 14 amino acids. The CDR3 nucleotides are TGTGCCAGCTCACCGGGACGGCACACCGGGGAGCTGTTTTTT. Its protein product is CASSPGRHTGELFF.

At least ten counts were recorded for this clonotype. The chain links TRBV5-6 to TRBJ1-1; D might be TRBD1 (6 bases). The germline V and J ends were trimmed by 5 bases and 9 bases, with 17 bases remaining between them. The CDR3 contains 13 residues. CDR1 and CDR2 (germline): SGHDT, YYEEEE. The CDR3 is CASRMGAGYQAFF. CDR3 bases: TGTGCCAGCAGAATGGGGGCAGGGTATCAAGCTTTCTTT.

This chain links TRBV11-3 with TRBJ1-2; D remains ambiguous. Deletions cut 3 bases from V and 4 bases from J, with 18 bases between. This CDR3 spans 16 amino acids. Germline V gives CDR1 SGHNT, CDR2 YENEEA. The CDR3 DNA reads TGTGCCAGCAGCTTGGCCGCGGACGTCCCACTCTATGGCTACACCTTC. Residues: CASSLAADVPLYGYTF.

V gene TRBV6-2 or TRBV6-3 combines with J gene TRBJ1-2, with a weak D call TRBD1 (6 bases). CDR1 and CDR2 (germline): MNHEY, SVGEGT. V shed 6 bases and J shed 8 bases, with 13 bases lying between them. This CDR3 has 12 residues. CDR3 in amino acids: CASSGQPGGYTF. The DNA of the CDR3 is TGTGCCAGCAGCGGACAGCCCGGGGGCTACACCTTC.

In its sample, this clonotype was seen a few times. The chain links TRBV9 to TRBJ2-3, with D possibly matching TRBD2 (5 bases). The CDR3 totals 15 residues. Germline CDR1 is SGDLS and CDR2 is YYNGEE. Between the trimmed V and J ends, which lost 3 bases and 2 bases, there was a span of 13 bases. CDR3 region: CASSASGYSTDTQYF. For the CDR3, the DNA is TGTGCCAGCAGCGCATCGGGGTACTCCACAGATACGCAGTATTTT.

This clonotype was recorded many times. The chain couples TRBV20-1 to TRBJ2-7, with unresolved D. Germline CDR1 DFQATT, CDR2 SNEGSKA (reference sequence). The CDR3 spans 14 residues. Trimming removed 3 bases from V and 0 bases from J, with 12 bases in between. The CDR3 reads CSARSLYHSYEQYF. The CDR3, as DNA: TGCAGTGCTAGGTCGCTGTACCACTCCTACGAGCAGTACTTC.

This clonotype was detected a few times. The chain is built from TRBV29-1 and TRBJ1-2; D perhaps matches TRBD1 (6 bases). Germline lookup yields CDR1 SQVTM and CDR2 ANQGSEA. V was cut by 7 bases and J by 3 bases, with 15 bases left in between. CDR3 length: 13 residues. Here the CDR3 DNA reads TGCAGCGCTCGGACAGACGACTACTATGGCTACACCTTC. As protein: CSARTDDYYGYTF.

This clonotype was observed a few times. Germline is not matched at one junction end, which may reflect a read error. This rearrangement joins TRBV28 to TRBJ1-5, with D possibly TRBD1 on 6 matching bases. This CDR3 is built from 14 residues. Germline CDR1 is MDHEN and CDR2 is SYDVKM. Here the CDR3 reads CASSLTQGHQPPHF. CDR3 bases: TGTGCCAGCAGTTTAACCCAGGGACATCAGCCCCCGCATTTT.

The chain couples TRBV28 to TRBJ2-2, with 10 bases fitting TRBD1. CDR3 size: 12 residues. With 3 bases clipped from V and 13 bases from J, the junction kept 2 bases outside the gene matches. The germline V gene has CDR1 MDHEN and CDR2 SYDVKM. CDR3 loop: CASSLRDRGLFF. The CDR3 DNA sequence: TGTGCCAGCAGTTTGCGGGACAGGGGGCTGTTTTTT.

This clonotype appeared many times. This chain uses TRBV6-1 with TRBJ2-7; 10 nucleotides match TRBD1. V shed 6 bases and J 5 bases; nucleotides not matched to a gene: 7. The CDR3 consists of 14 residues. Looked up from germline, CDR1 is MNHNS and CDR2 is SASEGT. As DNA, the CDR3 is TGTGCCAGCAGGCGACAGGGGGCCATCAACGAGCAGTACTTC. It translates to CASRRQGAINEQYF.

The chain has TRBV20-1 and TRBJ1-5, with D hard to call. Per the germline V gene, CDR1 is DFQATT and CDR2 is SNEGSKA (reference sequence). The germline V and J ends were trimmed by 6 bases and 0 bases, with 9 bases remaining between them. This CDR3 is 13 amino acids long. The CDR3 nucleotides read TGCAGTGCCCTCCTGGATAGCAATCAGCCCCAGCATTTT. This gives the protein CSALLDSNQPQHF.

This clonotype was picked up a small number of times. Since a much larger clone is just one base distant, this may be a read error. The chain joins TRBV2 to TRBJ2-1; 9 nucleotides agree with TRBD2. The V gene's germline CDR1 is SNHLY and CDR2 FYNNEI. The CDR3 covers 17 residues. In DNA form, the CDR3 reads TGTGCCAGCAGTGACACTAGCGGGCGTAGCTCCTACAGTGAGCAGTTCTTC. Protein: CASSDTSGRSSYSEQFF.

There are a few counts of this clonotype. V and J are TRBV29-1 and TRBJ1-5, with 10 nucleotides matching TRBD1. The CDR3 is made up of 16 amino acids. With 6 bases clipped from V and 2 bases from J, the junction kept 10 bases outside the gene matches. CDR1 is SQVTM and CDR2 is ANQGSEA in the germline V gene. CDR3 DNA sequence: TGCAGCGTCCTAACTGGACAGGGGGATGGCAATCAGCCCCAGCATTTT. Encoded protein: CSVLTGQGDGNQPQHF.

In this sample, this clonotype turned up a few times. The chain combines TRBV7-2 with TRBJ2-1, with 14 bases fitting TRBD2. This CDR3 is built from 14 residues. The V gene's germline CDR1 is SGHTA and CDR2 FQGNSA. Trimming at V came to 5 bases and at J to 14 bases, leaving 8 bases not matched to a gene. The CDR3 loop is CASSGGTSGSFKFF. CDR3 nucleotides: TGTGCCAGCAGCGGCGGGACTAGCGGGAGTTTCAAGTTCTTC.

Details on this clonotype: With a much larger clone just one base away, this may be a read error. The chain combines TRBV15 with TRBJ2-3; 8 nucleotides match TRBD1. Trimming took 0 bases from V and 5 from J; bases not matched to a gene: 10. Germline V gives CDR1 LNHNV, CDR2 YYDKDF (reference sequence). The CDR3 runs to 17 residues. In DNA, the CDR3 is TGTGCCACCAGCAGAGATCAGGGGGCAGGGCAACGAGATACGCAGTATTTT. It translates to CATSRDQGAGQRDTQYF.

This clonotype was detected ten times or more. This chain uses TRBV30 with TRBJ2-4; unclear D gene. Germline loops: CDR1 GTSNPN, CDR2 SVGIG (reference sequence). CDR3 length: 13 amino acids. Between the trimmed V and J ends, which lost 2 bases and 2 bases, there was a span of 7 bases. The CDR3 protein is CAWSTGPKNIQYF. The CDR3 region has the DNA TGTGCCTGGAGTACCGGGCCCAAAAACATTCAGTACTTC.

This clonotype has at least ten counts. This rearrangement joins TRBV10-3 to TRBJ2-7, with D uncertain. The germline V gene encodes CDR1 ENHRY and CDR2 SYGVKD. This CDR3 spans 13 amino acids. With 2 bases removed from V and 2 bases from J, the gap between germline ends came to 7 bases. The CDR3 sequence: CAISEGDAYEQYF. The CDR3 DNA sequence: TGTGCCATCAGTGAGGGCGATGCCTACGAGCAGTACTTC.

This clonotype appeared many times. The chain links TRBV5-1 to TRBJ2-7, with 7 bases matching TRBD2. Trimming at V came to 2 bases and at J to 4 bases, leaving 12 bases not matched to a gene. Germline V gene lookup returns CDR1 SGHRS and CDR2 YFSETQ. This CDR3 comprises 16 residues. The CDR3 reads CASSFRRGGPPYEQYF. The CDR3 region has the DNA TGCGCCAGCAGCTTCCGCCGGGGAGGGCCCCCTTACGAGCAGTACTTC. The variable domain in full, completed from reference TRBV5-1 and TRBJ2-7, reads KAGVTQTPRYLIKTRGQQVTLSCSPISGHRSVSWYQQTPGQGLQFLFEYFSETQRNKGNFPGRFSGRQFSNSRSEMNVSTLELGDSALYLCASSFRRGGPPYEQYFGPGTRLTVT.